In this sample, the clone carrying this TCR beta chain turned up a few times. What it binds is not known. Trimming shortened V by 4 bases and J by 2 bases, and 11 bases separated the two germline ends. The CDR3 spans 14 residues. From germline, CDR1 is SGHNT and CDR2 YYREEE (reference sequence). The record originates from a study of T cell repertoires in cytomegalovirus infection. Study-level background: CMV infection plus the matching HLA type was flagged by public TCR beta signatures. Findings of the study overall: Ex vivo, HLA-C-restricted CMV-specific TCR beta clonotypes prevailed over the rest of the response. Using cumulative public TCR beta family frequency, the authors identified those who carried CMV together with the relevant HLA.

TCRdb re-called the reads with MiXCR, one entry per CDR3 protein. The sample contains about 530,000 distinct CDR3 sequences, more than 20% of which appear only once. The rearrangement links TRBV5-4 to TRBJ2-3; D is ambiguous. Sequenced: PBMCs. This receptor was obtained from a human donor in good health (CMV status not recorded). Some clones in this sample may be carry-over from other donors' samples. The CDR3 sequence is CASSTIQNTDTQYF. CDR3 sequence (DNA): TGTGCCAGCAGCACCATACAAAACACAGATACGCAGTATTTT. The complete variable domain, with remaining parts taken from reference TRBV5-4 and TRBJ2-3, reads ETGVTQSPTHLIKTRGQQVTLRCSSQSGHNTVSWYQQALGQGPQFIFQYYREEENGRGNFPPRFSGLQFPNYSSELNVNALELDDSALYLCASSTIQNTDTQYFGPGTRLTVL.